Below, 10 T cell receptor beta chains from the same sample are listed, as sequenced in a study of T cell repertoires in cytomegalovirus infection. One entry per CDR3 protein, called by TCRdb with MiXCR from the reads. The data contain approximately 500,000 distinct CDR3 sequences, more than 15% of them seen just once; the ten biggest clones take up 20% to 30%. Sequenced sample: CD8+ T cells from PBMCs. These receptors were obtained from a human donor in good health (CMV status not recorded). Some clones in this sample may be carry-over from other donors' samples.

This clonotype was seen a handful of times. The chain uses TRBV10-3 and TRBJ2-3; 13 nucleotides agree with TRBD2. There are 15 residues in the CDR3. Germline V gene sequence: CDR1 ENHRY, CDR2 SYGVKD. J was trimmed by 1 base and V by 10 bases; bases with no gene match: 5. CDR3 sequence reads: CASHGLAGGTDTQYF. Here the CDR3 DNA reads TGTGCCAGCCACGGACTAGCGGGGGGCACAGATACGCAGTATTTT.

The chain's CDR3 is CASSRGQILYEQYF. In DNA form, the CDR3 reads TGTGCCAGCAGTCGGGGACAGATACTTTACGAGCAGTACTTC. The chain has TRBV27 and TRBJ2-7; 7 nucleotides line up with TRBD1. The germline V gene encodes CDR1 MNHEY and CDR2 SMNVEV (reference sequence). This CDR3 is 14 amino acids long. Trimming cost V 5 bases and J 4 bases; bases outside gene matches: 8.

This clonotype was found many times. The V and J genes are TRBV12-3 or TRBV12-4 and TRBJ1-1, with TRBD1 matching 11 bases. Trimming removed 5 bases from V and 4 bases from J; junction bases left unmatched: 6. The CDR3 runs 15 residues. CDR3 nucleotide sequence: TGTGCCAGCAGTACCCGGGACAGGGGGGGCACTGAAGCTTTCTTT. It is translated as CASSTRDRGGTEAFF.

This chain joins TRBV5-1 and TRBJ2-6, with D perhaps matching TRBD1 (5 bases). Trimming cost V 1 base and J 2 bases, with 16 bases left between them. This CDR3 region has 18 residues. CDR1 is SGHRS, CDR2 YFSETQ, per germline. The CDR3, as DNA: TGCGCCAGCAGCTTGTTAGGCAGGGCACGGGCTGGGGCCAACGTCCTGACTTTC. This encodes CASSLLGRARAGANVLTF. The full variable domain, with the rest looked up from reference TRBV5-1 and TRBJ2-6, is KAGVTQTPRYLIKTRGQQVTLSCSPISGHRSVSWYQQTPGQGLQFLFEYFSETQRNKGNFPGRFSGRQFSNSRSEMNVSTLELGDSALYLCASSLLGRARAGANVLTFGAGSRLTVL.

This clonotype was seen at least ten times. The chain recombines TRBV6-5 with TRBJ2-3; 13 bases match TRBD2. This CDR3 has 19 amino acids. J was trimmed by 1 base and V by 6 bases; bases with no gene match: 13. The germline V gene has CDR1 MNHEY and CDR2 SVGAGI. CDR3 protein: CASRPGLAGVRRGTDTQYF. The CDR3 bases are TGTGCCAGCAGACCCGGACTAGCGGGAGTTAGACGAGGCACAGATACGCAGTATTTT.

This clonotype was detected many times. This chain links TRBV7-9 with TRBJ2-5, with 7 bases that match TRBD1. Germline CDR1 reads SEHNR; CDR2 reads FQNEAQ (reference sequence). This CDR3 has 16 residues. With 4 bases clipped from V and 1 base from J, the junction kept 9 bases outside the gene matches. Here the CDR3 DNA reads TGTGCCAGCAGCTCAATCCGGGACAGACCCCAAGAGACCCAGTACTTC. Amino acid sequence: CASSSIRDRPQETQYF.

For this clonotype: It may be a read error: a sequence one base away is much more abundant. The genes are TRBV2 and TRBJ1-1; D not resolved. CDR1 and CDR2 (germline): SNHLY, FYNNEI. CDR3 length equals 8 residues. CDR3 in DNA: TGTGCCAGCAGGGAAGCTTTCTTT. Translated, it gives CASREAFF.

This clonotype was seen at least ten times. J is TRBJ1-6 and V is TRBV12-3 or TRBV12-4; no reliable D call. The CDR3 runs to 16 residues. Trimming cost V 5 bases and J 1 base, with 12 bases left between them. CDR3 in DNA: TGTGCCAGCAGTCCTGGACTCGGGTCCTATAATTCACCCCTCCACTTT. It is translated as CASSPGLGSYNSPLHF.

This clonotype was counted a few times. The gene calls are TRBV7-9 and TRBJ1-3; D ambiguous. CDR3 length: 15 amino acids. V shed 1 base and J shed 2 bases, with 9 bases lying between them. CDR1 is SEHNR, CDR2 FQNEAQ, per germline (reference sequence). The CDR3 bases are TGTGCCAGCAGCTTAGGGACGCACGCTGGAAACACCATATATTTT. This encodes CASSLGTHAGNTIYF.

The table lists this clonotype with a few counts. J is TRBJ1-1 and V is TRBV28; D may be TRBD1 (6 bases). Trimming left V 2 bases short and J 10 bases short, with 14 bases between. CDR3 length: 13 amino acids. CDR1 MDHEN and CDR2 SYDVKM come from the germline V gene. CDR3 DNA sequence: TGTGCCAGCAGTTTAGGTGGGGGCGGAAGAGCTTTCTTT. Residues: CASSLGGGGRAFF.